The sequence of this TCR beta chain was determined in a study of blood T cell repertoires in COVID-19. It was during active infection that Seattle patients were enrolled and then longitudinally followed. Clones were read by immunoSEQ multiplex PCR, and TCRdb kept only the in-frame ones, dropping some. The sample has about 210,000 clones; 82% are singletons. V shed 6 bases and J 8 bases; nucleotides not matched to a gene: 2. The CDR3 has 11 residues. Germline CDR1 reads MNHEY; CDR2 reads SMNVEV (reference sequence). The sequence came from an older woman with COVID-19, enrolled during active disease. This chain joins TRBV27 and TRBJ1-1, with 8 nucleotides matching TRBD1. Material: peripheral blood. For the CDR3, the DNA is TGTGCCAGCAGCGACAGGGGCGAAGCTTTCTTT. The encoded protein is CASSDRGEAFF.